Given below is one T cell receptor beta chain in context. The repertoire was sequenced with immunoSEQ multiplex PCR; TCRdb's copy has only in-frame clones and lacks some. The sample has 2 million to 2.5 million clones; around 95% are singletons. These data originate in a study of shared clonotypes between healthy human individuals. Study-level information: The study used three CD4 naive, three CD4 memory, two CD8 naive and one CD8 memory plate per donor.

Trimming shortened V by 0 bases and J by 4 bases, and 9 bases separated the two germline ends. The CDR3 has 13 amino acids. In germline, CDR1 is GTSNPN, CDR2 SVGIG (reference sequence). This sequence was found in a man in his late teens or twenties in good health. The chain carries TRBV30 and TRBJ2-5; no clear D. The material sequenced was naive CD4+ T cells sorted from blood. The subset denotes: CD45RA+ positively selected. The CDR3 DNA follows: TGTGCCTGGAGTGTACGGAACCGAGAGACCCAGTACTTC. This encodes CAWSVRNRETQYF. Full variable domain (missing parts from reference TRBV30 and TRBJ2-5): SQTIHQWPATLVQPVGSPLSLECTVEGTSNPNLYWYRQAAGRGLQLLFYSVGIGQISSEVPQNLSASRPQDRQFILSSKKLLLSDSGFYLCAWSVRNRETQYFGPGTRLLVL.